The next 17 T cell receptor beta chains were all read from a single sample in a study of Graves' ophthalmopathy and Graves' hyperthyroidism. TCR beta CDR3 regions were amplified from RNA transcripts. Second-round multiplex PCR came after a first-round RT-PCR that employed HTBI primers. TCRdb used MiXCR to reprocess the multiplex PCR reads, holding one entry per CDR3 protein. The data show about 200,000 distinct CDR3 sequences, over 25% seen once. The specimen sequenced was peripheral blood. All receptors come from a man in his fifties with Graves' ophthalmopathy.

This clonotype occurred many times. The chain is built from TRBV12-5 and TRBJ2-2, with D maybe TRBD1 (6 bases). V lost 3 bases, J lost 3 bases, and 8 bases lay in between. The CDR3 spans 14 residues. CDR1 is LGHNT, CDR2 FRNRAP, per germline. The CDR3 loop reads CASGLGQYTGELFF. CDR3 coding DNA: TGTGCTAGTGGTTTAGGACAGTACACCGGGGAGCTGTTTTTT.

The V and J genes are TRBV24-1 and TRBJ2-7; D not certain. V was shortened by 9 bases and J by 5 bases, with 10 bases between the two germline ends. The CDR3 runs 11 residues. The germline V gene has CDR1 KGHDR and CDR2 SFDVKD. The DNA for the CDR3 is TGTGCCACCCATGAGGCAGACGAGCAGTACTTC. Its translation is CATHEADEQYF.

This clonotype was detected a few times. The V and J genes are TRBV18 and TRBJ2-5; weak D call: TRBD1 (6 bases). Germline assignment: CDR1 KGHSH and CDR2 LQKENI. Trimming cost V 1 base and J 2 bases, with 11 bases left between them. This CDR3 comprises 15 residues. The CDR3 DNA follows: TGTGCCAGCTCACCACTGGGCCAGGGGCAAGAGACCCAGTACTTC. Translating it yields CASSPLGQGQETQYF. Full variable domain (remainder filled in from reference TRBV18 and TRBJ2-5): NAGVMQNPRHLVRRRGQEARLRCSPMKGHSHVYWYRQLPEEGLKFMVYLQKENIIDESGMPKERFSAEFPKEGPSILRIQQVVRGDSAAYFCASSPLGQGQETQYFGPGTRLLVL.

This clonotype has ten or more counts. The chain has TRBV19 and TRBJ2-7; TRBD1 aligns across 7 bases. CDR3 length: 14 residues. Germline V gene lookup returns CDR1 LNHDA and CDR2 SQIVND (reference sequence). The V segment lost 7 bases and the J segment 3 bases; nucleotides outside the gene matches: 9. The CDR3 sequence: CASNPGTDFYEQYF. The CDR3 DNA reads TGTGCCAGTAACCCCGGGACAGACTTCTACGAGCAGTACTTC.

This clonotype came up many times. V usage is TRBV20-1 and J usage is TRBJ2-5; 8 bases align to TRBD2. V dropped 0 bases and J dropped 4; count of bases not matched to a gene: 7. CDR3 size: 15 residues. The V gene's germline CDR1 is DFQATT and CDR2 SNEGSKA (reference sequence). The chain's CDR3 is CSARDAAGGRETQYF. The CDR3 nucleotides read TGCAGTGCTAGAGATGCGGCGGGAGGAAGAGAGACCCAGTACTTC.

Many counts were recorded for this clonotype. The chain combines TRBV6-1 with TRBJ1-5, with D perhaps matching TRBD1 (5 bases). CDR3 length: 12 residues. The germline gives CDR1 MNHNS, CDR2 SASEGT. V shed 5 bases and J shed 6 bases, with 8 bases lying between them. CDR3 residues: CASSQGSQPQHF. CDR3 DNA: TGTGCCAGCAGTCAGGGAAGTCAGCCCCAGCATTTT.

This clonotype has at least ten counts. The chain couples TRBV29-1 to TRBJ2-6; a weak D match, TRBD1 (5 bases). The CDR3 sequence is 13 residues long. Trimming cost V 5 bases and J 1 base, with 6 bases left between them. The germline V gene has CDR1 SQVTM and CDR2 ANQGSEA. The CDR3 DNA follows: TGCAGCGTTCAGGGTTCTGGGGCCAACGTCCTGACTTTC. As protein: CSVQGSGANVLTF.

This clonotype occurred many times. The gene calls are TRBV7-9 and TRBJ2-5; a possible D gene is TRBD1 (5 bases). Trimming shortened V by 3 bases and J by 1 base, and 15 bases separated the two germline ends. Germline-derived CDR1 and CDR2 are SEHNR and FQNEAQ (reference sequence). The CDR3 extends over 16 amino acids. The CDR3 DNA is TGTGCCAGCAGCTTGCTGGGGCCGACCCGCCAAGAGACCCAGTACTTC. Residues: CASSLLGPTRQETQYF.

This clonotype came up many times. The chain employs TRBV5-1 and TRBJ1-6; 7 bases align to TRBD1. With V trimmed by 0 bases and J by 7 bases, 4 bases remained unmatched. CDR1 and CDR2 (germline): SGHRS, YFSETQ. The CDR3 loop spans 15 amino acids. CDR3 DNA sequence: TGCGCCAGCAGCTTGGCTGGACAGGAAAATTCACCCCTCCACTTT. Translated: CASSLAGQENSPLHF.

Ten or more counts support this clonotype. This chain uses TRBV27 with TRBJ1-5, with TRBD1 identical over 9 bases. Germline values: CDR1 MNHEY, CDR2 SMNVEV (reference sequence). CDR3 length: 16 residues. Trimming took 8 bases from V and 0 from J; bases not matched to a gene: 8. CDR3 residues: CASRPGQGNSNQPQHF. The CDR3 DNA is TGTGCCAGCCGACCGGGACAGGGTAATAGCAATCAGCCCCAGCATTTT.

This clonotype was recorded many times. The chain recombines TRBV12-3 or TRBV12-4 with TRBJ1-1; weak D call: TRBD1 (5 bases). With 7 bases removed from V and 12 bases from J, the gap between germline ends came to 15 bases. This CDR3 is built from 11 residues. The CDR3 region has the DNA TGTGCCAGCACCCGGGACTCGTCGTCTTTCTTT. Its translation is CASTRDSSSFF.

The gene calls are TRBV29-1 and TRBJ2-2; D possibly corresponds to TRBD2 (5 bases). The CDR3 covers 15 residues. Trimming removed 6 bases from V and 7 bases from J, with 21 bases in between. Per germline, CDR1 SQVTM and CDR2 ANQGSEA. The CDR3 nucleotides read TGCAGCGTCAAGACCGGGATATGGGGTGTCGGGGAGCTGTTTTTT. Residues: CSVKTGIWGVGELFF.

V is TRBV6-2 or TRBV6-3 and J is TRBJ2-5; TRBD1 aligns across 9 bases. The CDR3 is made up of 16 amino acids. Losses at the gene ends were 2 bases for V and 2 bases for J; bases not matched to a gene: 6. CDR1 is MNHEY and CDR2 is SVGEGT in the germline V gene. CDR3 region: CASSYGGTGPQETQYF. The CDR3 bases are TGTGCCAGCAGTTACGGTGGGACAGGGCCACAAGAGACCCAGTACTTC.

This rearrangement joins TRBV28 to TRBJ2-7; D gene ambiguous. The ends were cut back, 7 bases at V and 2 bases at J, with 15 bases in the middle. From germline, CDR1 is MDHEN and CDR2 SYDVKM. This CDR3 comprises 14 residues. The CDR3 coding sequence is TGTGCCAGCACCGGCGTCGAGGCCCCCTACGAGCAGTACTTC. Its translation: CASTGVEAPYEQYF.

Many counts were recorded for this clonotype. The chain joins TRBV6-2 or TRBV6-3 to TRBJ1-2; D not resolved. CDR1 is MNHEY, CDR2 SVGEGT, per germline. The CDR3 covers 13 residues. V was clipped by 2 bases and J by 2 bases, with 6 bases between them. The CDR3 sequence is CASSYSGNYGYTF. The CDR3 DNA reads TGTGCCAGCAGTTACAGCGGAAACTATGGCTACACCTTC.

The chain couples TRBV6-1 to TRBJ1-1; the D gene is possibly TRBD1 (5 bases). The CDR3 is 14 amino acids. Per germline, CDR1 MNHNS and CDR2 SASEGT. V was cut by 6 bases and J by 9 bases, with 20 bases left in between. The CDR3 coding sequence is TGTGCCAGCAGACACCTTGCGGGGCGGGAACAAGCTTTCTTT. This sequence encodes CASRHLAGREQAFF.

There are many counts of this clonotype. The V gene is TRBV27, the J gene TRBJ2-7; 8 bases agree with TRBD2. Germline CDR1 is MNHEY and CDR2 is SMNVEV (reference sequence). Trimming removed 4 bases from V and 4 bases from J; junction bases left unmatched: 9. The CDR3 length is 15 residues. CDR3 sequence (DNA): TGTGCCAGCAGTTACGGAACCGGGACTAGTTACGAGCAGTACTTC. It yields the protein CASSYGTGTSYEQYF.